The present TCR beta chain was sequenced within a study of blood T cell repertoires in COVID-19. This clone was observed once. Germline V gives CDR1 SGHRS, CDR2 YFSETQ. There are 11 residues in the CDR3. V was shortened by 2 bases and J by 4 bases, with 4 bases between the two germline ends. Libraries were prepared by immunoSEQ multiplex PCR; TCRdb keeps only in-frame clonotypes and omits some of them. Of some 21,000 clones listed, around three quarters were seen once; the top ten hold about 13%. The receptor comes from a man aged 55 to 69 with active COVID-19. The chain recombines TRBV5-1 with TRBJ2-7; D call uncertain. The sequencing sample was made of peripheral blood. This chain's CDR3 is CASSLQYEQYF. In nucleotides, the CDR3 is TGCGCCAGCAGCTTACAGTACGAGCAGTACTTC.